This T cell receptor (beta chain) was captured by sequencing in a study of cytomegalovirus exposure and HLA in healthy donors. Findings and limits, study-wide: Within a later analysis, the majority of CMV-associated TCR beta chains appeared HLA-restricted.

Remarks on this clone: The antigen is not known.

The PCR employed 60 Vbeta primers together with 13 Jbeta primers. Libraries were prepared by immunoSEQ multiplex PCR; TCRdb keeps only in-frame clonotypes and omits some of them. This sample yields 50,000 to 65,000 clones, of which about 81% are seen a single time; approximately 5% belongs to the top ten. The sequenced material came from PBMCs. The TCR sequence derives from a young woman in good health and CMV-seronegative.

Written as DNA, the CDR3 is TGTGCCAGCAGCTTAGCGGGGCCGCAGAAAGAGCAGTACTTC. This sequence encodes CASSLAGPQKEQYF. J is TRBJ2-7 and V is TRBV7-2; tentatively, D is TRBD1 (5 bases). CDR3 length: 14 residues. V was clipped by 0 bases and J by 7 bases, with 13 bases between them. CDR1 is SGHTA and CDR2 is FQGNSA in the germline V gene.